The 21 T cell receptor beta chains in this list originate from one sample, sequenced in a study of blood T cell repertoires in COVID-19. Profiling relied on immunoSEQ multiplex PCR, and the TCRdb table lists in-frame clones only, not all of them. The repertoire consists of some 200,000 clones, with about 90% occurring once and the leading ten covering under 25%. Specimen: peripheral blood. The receptors originated from a man aged 55 to 70 with active or convalescent COVID-19.

This clone was seen once. V usage is TRBV5-4 and J usage is TRBJ2-3; 15 bases line up with TRBD2. Germline V gives CDR1 SGHNT, CDR2 YYREEE (reference sequence). This CDR3 comprises 18 residues. The V gene end was trimmed by 0 bases and the J gene end by 4 bases; junction bases not matched to a gene: 6. CDR3 DNA: TGTGCCAGCAGCTTGGGCGGACTAGCGGGGGGGGTAGCAGATACGCAGTATTTT. Translating gives CASSLGGLAGGVADTQYF.

The chain uses TRBV9 and TRBJ2-3, with 7 positions matching TRBD1. The CDR3 covers 16 residues. Looked up from germline, CDR1 is SGDLS and CDR2 is YYNGEE. V shed 3 bases, J shed 4 bases, and the junction held 11 bases outside the gene matches. The chain's CDR3 is CASSAEVGTEPDTQYF. CDR3 DNA sequence: TGTGCCAGCAGCGCCGAGGTCGGGACAGAACCAGATACGCAGTATTTT. The full variable domain, completed using reference TRBV9 and TRBJ2-3, is DSGVTQTPKHLITATGQRVTLRCSPRSGDLSVYWYQQSLDQGLQFLIQYYNGEERAKGNILERFSAQQFPDLHSELNLSSLELGDSALYFCASSAEVGTEPDTQYFGPGTRLTVL.

J is TRBJ2-5 and V is TRBV11-1; 10 bases match TRBD2. The CDR3 loop spans 15 amino acids. Looked up from germline, CDR1 is SGHAT and CDR2 is FQDESV (reference sequence). V trimming: 5 bases; J trimming: 4 bases; junction bases outside the gene matches: 7. The CDR3 is CASSHLAGGRETQYF. The CDR3, as DNA: TGTGCCAGCAGCCATTTAGCGGGGGGCCGAGAGACCCAGTACTTC.

The chain uses TRBV5-1 and TRBJ1-2; 11 positions agree with TRBD1. The CDR3 has 18 residues. In germline, CDR1 is SGHRS, CDR2 YFSETQ. The V gene end was trimmed by 0 bases and the J gene end by 6 bases; junction bases not matched to a gene: 13. The CDR3 loop reads CASSLGPTADRGRNGYTF. The CDR3 nucleotides are TGCGCCAGCAGCTTGGGCCCGACCGCGGACAGGGGGCGAAATGGCTACACCTTC.

The rearrangement uses TRBV5-1 and TRBJ2-1, with D possibly matching TRBD2 (6 bases). This CDR3 comprises 13 residues. V dropped 7 bases and J dropped 0 bases, with 8 bases sitting between them. Germline values: CDR1 SGHRS, CDR2 YFSETQ. CDR3 coding DNA: TGCGCCAGCGGGCGGGACTCCTACAATGAGCAGTTCTTC. This sequence encodes CASGRDSYNEQFF. Drawing the rest from reference TRBV5-1 and TRBJ2-1, the complete variable domain is KAGVTQTPRYLIKTRGQQVTLSCSPISGHRSVSWYQQTPGQGLQFLFEYFSETQRNKGNFPGRFSGRQFSNSRSEMNVSTLELGDSALYLCASGRDSYNEQFFGPGTRLTVL.

V gene TRBV30 combines with J gene TRBJ1-2; 9 bases map to TRBD1. The length of the CDR3 is 15 residues. Trimming cost V 4 bases and J 2 bases; bases outside gene matches: 8. CDR1 GTSNPN and CDR2 SVGIG come from the germline V gene (reference sequence). CDR3 sequence reads: CAWNGGQGKNYGYTF. CDR3 DNA: TGTGCCTGGAATGGCGGACAGGGGAAAAACTATGGCTACACCTTC.

The chain recombines TRBV6-1 with TRBJ2-5; weak D call: TRBD2 (6 bases). Between the trimmed V and J ends, which lost 1 base and 3 bases, there was a span of 15 bases. CDR1 is MNHNS, CDR2 SASEGT, per germline. This CDR3 region has 16 residues. CDR3 loop: CASSEGDGTAKETQYF. CDR3 coding DNA: TGTGCCAGCAGTGAAGGGGATGGGACTGCAAAAGAGACCCAGTACTTC.

The chain is built from TRBV10-3 and TRBJ2-3; 9 positions match TRBD1. The CDR3 runs to 14 residues. Germline V gene lookup returns CDR1 ENHRY and CDR2 SYGVKD. The J segment lost 10 bases and the V segment lost 5 bases, leaving 10 bases of the junction unmatched. The CDR3 nucleotides are TGTGCCATCAGTAAGGAACAGGGGGCTGAGGCGCAGTATTTT. Its translation: CAISKEQGAEAQYF.

This clone appeared a few times. This sample also contains other DNA sequences that code for the same CDR3. The chain carries TRBV6-5 and TRBJ2-7; TRBD2 agrees at 9 bases. Trimming cost V 0 bases and J 4 bases; bases outside gene matches: 4. Germline V gene lookup returns CDR1 MNHEY and CDR2 SVGAGI. The length of the CDR3 is 15 residues. The CDR3 here is CASSYSSGGSYEQYF. In DNA form, the CDR3 reads TGTGCCAGCAGTTACTCTAGCGGGGGTTCATACGAGCAGTACTTC.

This chain connects TRBV2 to TRBJ1-3; a possible D gene is TRBD1 (6 bases). The germline V gene encodes CDR1 SNHLY and CDR2 FYNNEI. The CDR3 has 15 residues. V lost 5 bases and J 0 bases, leaving 11 bases between the germline ends. CDR3 bases: TGTGCCAGCAGTATCGACAGGCTCTCTGGAAACACCATATATTTT. Protein: CASSIDRLSGNTIYF. Drawing the rest from reference TRBV2 and TRBJ1-3, the complete variable domain is EPEVTQTPSHQVTQMGQEVILRCVPISNHLYFYWYRQILGQKVEFLVSFYNNEISEKSEIFDDQFSVERPDGSNFTLKIRSTKLEDSAMYFCASSIDRLSGNTIYFGEGSWLTVV.

The chain employs TRBV11-3 and TRBJ2-1; weak D call: TRBD2 (6 bases). Per germline, CDR1 SGHNT and CDR2 YENEEA. The ends were cut back, 1 base at V and 7 bases at J, with 8 bases in the middle. This CDR3 is 13 amino acids long. CDR3 DNA: TGTGCCAGCAGCTTAGGGGACTGGAATGAGCAGTTCTTC. Translation gives CASSLGDWNEQFF.

The chain uses TRBV18 and TRBJ1-4; D possibly corresponds to TRBD1 (6 bases). V was trimmed by 3 bases and J by 8 bases, leaving 22 bases between them. This CDR3 spans 17 amino acids. In germline, CDR1 is KGHSH, CDR2 LQKENI. CDR3 DNA sequence: TGTGCCAGCTCACCCCAACACCGGACAGCTCGGCGGGAAAAACTGTTTTTT. It specifies CASSPQHRTARREKLFF.

In its sample, this clone was seen many times. This chain links TRBV7-9 with TRBJ2-7, with 11 nucleotides matching TRBD1. The junction had 8 bases not matched to a gene; V was cut back by 4 bases and J by 6 bases. Germline V gene data show CDR1 as SEHNR and CDR2 as FQNEAQ (reference sequence). The CDR3 has 15 residues. The CDR3 sequence: CASSSRVDRGREQYF. The DNA of the CDR3 is TGTGCCAGCAGCTCCCGGGTGGACAGGGGGCGCGAGCAGTACTTC.

The chain has TRBV19 and TRBJ2-7; the match to TRBD2 covers 8 bases. Germline CDR1 reads LNHDA; CDR2 reads SQIVND (reference sequence). V was pared by 4 bases and J by 0 bases, with 5 bases of the junction left unmatched. CDR3 length equals 15 residues. The CDR3 DNA is TGTGCCAGTAGTACCTCAGCGGGGGCCTCCTACGAGCAGTACTTC. Its protein is CASSTSAGASYEQYF.

This chain links TRBV11-2 with TRBJ2-3; weak D call: TRBD1 (5 bases). The germline gives CDR1 SGHAT, CDR2 FQNNGV. V was pared by 5 bases and J by 0 bases, with 12 bases between. The length of the CDR3 is 15 residues. The CDR3 reads CASSRQPASTDTQYF. DNA of the CDR3: TGTGCCAGCAGCCGACAGCCTGCTAGCACAGATACGCAGTATTTT.

This chain uses TRBV27 with TRBJ1-3; TRBD1 matches 11 bases. V lost 2 bases, J lost 7 bases, and 4 bases stayed unmatched. Germline V CDR1 and CDR2: MNHEY, SMNVEV (reference sequence). This CDR3 region has 15 residues. CDR3 DNA sequence: TGTGCCAGCAGTTTACGAGGGACAGGGGGGAACACCATATATTTT. Translation gives CASSLRGTGGNTIYF.

Written as DNA, the CDR3 is TGTGCCAGCAGTTTTGGACAGGGGGCAGAAGCTTTCTTT. This sequence encodes CASSFGQGAEAFF. The chain carries TRBV6-6 and TRBJ1-1; 11 bases line up with TRBD1. Germline CDR1 reads MNHNY; CDR2 reads SVGAGI (reference sequence). This CDR3 spans 13 amino acids. V was pared by 4 bases and J by 8 bases, with 3 bases of the junction left unmatched.

In nucleotides, the CDR3 is TGTGCCAGCAGTGGCAGACTAGCGGGGGGGTTTACAGATACGCAGTATTTT. This sequence encodes CASSGRLAGGFTDTQYF. The chain employs TRBV6-1 and TRBJ2-3; 14 positions agree with TRBD2. This CDR3 contains 17 residues. CDR1 MNHNS and CDR2 SASEGT come from the germline V gene. The V segment lost 4 bases and the J segment 3 bases; nucleotides outside the gene matches: 6.

The chain is built from TRBV18 and TRBJ2-5, with 7 positions matching TRBD1. The V gene end was trimmed by 3 bases and the J gene end by 2 bases; junction bases not matched to a gene: 3. The germline V gene encodes CDR1 KGHSH and CDR2 LQKENI. The CDR3 sequence is 14 residues long. The CDR3 loop reads CASSPGQTQETQYF. CDR3 nucleotides: TGTGCCAGCTCACCGGGACAGACGCAAGAGACCCAGTACTTC. Together with reference TRBV18 and TRBJ2-5, the CDR3 gives the full variable domain: NAGVMQNPRHLVRRRGQEARLRCSPMKGHSHVYWYRQLPEEGLKFMVYLQKENIIDESGMPKERFSAEFPKEGPSILRIQQVVRGDSAAYFCASSPGQTQETQYFGPGTRLLVL.

V usage is TRBV19 and J usage is TRBJ1-3, with a tentative D call TRBD1 (5 bases). Germline V gene data show CDR1 as LNHDA and CDR2 as SQIVND (reference sequence). V dropped 6 bases and J dropped 0 bases, with 9 bases sitting between them. This CDR3 is 14 amino acids long. The CDR3 spells CASSDRSSGNTIYF. In DNA form, the CDR3 reads TGTGCCAGTAGCGACAGAAGCTCTGGAAACACCATATATTTT.

The chain has TRBV30 and TRBJ2-5, with a possible D match to TRBD2 (5 bases). V was pared by 5 bases and J by 4 bases, with 11 bases between. The germline gives CDR1 GTSNPN, CDR2 SVGIG (reference sequence). The CDR3 covers 12 residues. The CDR3 here is CAWGRGGETQYF. In DNA form, the CDR3 reads TGTGCCTGGGGACGAGGAGGAGAGACCCAGTACTTC.